What follows describes a single TCR beta chain. The antigen is undetermined. 13 Jbeta primers and 60 Vbeta primers were used for the PCR. Generated by immunoSEQ multiplex PCR, the TCRdb table keeps only in-frame clones and is missing some. The sample contains under 150,000 clones, roughly 80% of which appear only once. With 7 bases removed from V and 7 bases from J, the gap between germline ends came to 17 bases. Germline lookup yields CDR1 MNHNY and CDR2 SVGAGI (reference sequence). The CDR3 is made up of 14 amino acids. This entry is derived from a study of cytomegalovirus exposure and HLA in healthy donors. Each donor was healthy, and each was a bone marrow donor. Findings and limits, study-wide: Within an earlier analysis, most TCR beta V segments proved productive either about 87% or about 30% of the time. An analysis was carried out at a later point. It showed that HLA-associated TCR beta chains were more clonally expanded than equally common non-associated chains.

This TCR was sampled from a man in his forties in good health and CMV-seronegative. Sequenced: PBMCs. This chain links TRBV6-6 with TRBJ2-1; D unresolved. Here the CDR3 reads CASNAVPRRNEQFF. The CDR3 DNA sequence: TGTGCCAGCAATGCGGTACCCCGAAGAAATGAGCAGTTCTTC.